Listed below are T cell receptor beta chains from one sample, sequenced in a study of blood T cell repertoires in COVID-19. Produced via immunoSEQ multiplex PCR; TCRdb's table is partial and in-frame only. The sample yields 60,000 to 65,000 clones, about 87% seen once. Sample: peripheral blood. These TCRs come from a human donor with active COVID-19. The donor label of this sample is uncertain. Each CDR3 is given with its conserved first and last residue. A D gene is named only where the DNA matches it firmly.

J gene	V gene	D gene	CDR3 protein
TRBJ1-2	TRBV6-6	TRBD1	CASSPPGQAYGYTF
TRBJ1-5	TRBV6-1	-	CASSESRGNQPQHF
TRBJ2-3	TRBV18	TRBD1	CASSPNQGDADTQYF
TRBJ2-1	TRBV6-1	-	CASSDRLSPNNEQFF
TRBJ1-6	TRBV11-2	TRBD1	CASSPGRHPGTATSPLHF
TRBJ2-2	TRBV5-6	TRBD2	CASSLGYGLAGSGELFF
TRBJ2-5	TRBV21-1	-	CASSKASAGRQGQETQYF
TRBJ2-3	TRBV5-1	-	CASSLDSGPSTDTQYF
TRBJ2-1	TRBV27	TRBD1	CASSPRDRVVWNEQFF
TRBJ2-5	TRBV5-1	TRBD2	CASSFRLAGGETQYF
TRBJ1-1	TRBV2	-	CASRGVGEDTEAFF
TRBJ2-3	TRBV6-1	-	CASSEAWGGAGGTDTQYF
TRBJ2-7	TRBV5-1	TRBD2	CASSLATSEGYEQYF
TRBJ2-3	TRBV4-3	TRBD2	CASSPSSGRGADTQYF
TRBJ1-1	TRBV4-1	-	CASSQDHGQLNTEAFF
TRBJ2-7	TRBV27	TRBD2	CASSPGTKIYEQYF
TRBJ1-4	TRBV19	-	CASSLTSGGSNEKLFF
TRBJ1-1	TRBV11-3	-	CASSLGALSEAFF
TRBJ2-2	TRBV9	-	CASSVGSLMNTGELFF
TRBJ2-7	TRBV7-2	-	CASSPARRAYEQYF
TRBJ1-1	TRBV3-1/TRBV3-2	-	CASSQEGRQMNTEAFF
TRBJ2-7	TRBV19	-	CASSRGLIYEQYF
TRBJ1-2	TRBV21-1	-	CASSSGGYTF
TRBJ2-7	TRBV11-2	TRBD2	CASSYRGRELDEQYF
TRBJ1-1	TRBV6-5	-	CASSYGRNTEAFF
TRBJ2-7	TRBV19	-	CASSSGQSYEQYF
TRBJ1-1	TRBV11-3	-	CASSLGRGSTEAFF
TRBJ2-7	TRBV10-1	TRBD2	CASSEISGANEDEQYF
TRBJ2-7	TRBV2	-	CASSEGAGHYEQYF
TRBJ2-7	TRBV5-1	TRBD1	CASSSVGTGGWEQYF
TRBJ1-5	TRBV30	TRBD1	CAWGTGQGQPQHF
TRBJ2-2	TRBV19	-	CASSPRRAGELFF
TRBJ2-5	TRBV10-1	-	CASSESPGNQETQYF
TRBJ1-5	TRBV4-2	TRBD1	CASSQGQGNNQPQHF
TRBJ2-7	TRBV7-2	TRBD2	CASSSTGTSGANSYEQYF
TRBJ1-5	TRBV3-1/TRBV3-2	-	CASSRSGLSNQPQHF
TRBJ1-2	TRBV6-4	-	CASSEGQATYGYTF
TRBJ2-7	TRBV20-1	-	CSASMVRDSPYEQYF
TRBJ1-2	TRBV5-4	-	CASSTGNPYGYTF
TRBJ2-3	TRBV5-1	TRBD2	CASSSSGRAADTQYF
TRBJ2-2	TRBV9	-	CASSVGGGTRGELFF
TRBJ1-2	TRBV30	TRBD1	CAWSGTGGSHGYTF
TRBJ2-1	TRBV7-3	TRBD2	CASSLRAGGLQFF
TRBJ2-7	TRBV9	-	CASTPSGSSYEQYF
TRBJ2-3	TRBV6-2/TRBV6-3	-	CASSSPGLRTGQYF
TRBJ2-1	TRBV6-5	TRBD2	CASTSRAGRYNEQFF
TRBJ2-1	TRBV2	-	CASSEVAPYNEQFF
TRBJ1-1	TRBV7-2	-	CASSITGTNTEAFF
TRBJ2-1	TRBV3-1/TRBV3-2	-	CASSQFSSGEQFF
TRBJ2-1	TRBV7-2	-	CASSTTNGIQNEQFF
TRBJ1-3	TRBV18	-	CASSRPGDSGNTIYF
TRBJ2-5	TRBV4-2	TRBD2	CASSQEPEREGRETQYF
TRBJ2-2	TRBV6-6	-	CASSYRGGELFF
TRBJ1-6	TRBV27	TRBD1	CASSLTPRPPGTANSPLHF
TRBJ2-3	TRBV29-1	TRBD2	CSVGRGQIAGVGTDTQYF
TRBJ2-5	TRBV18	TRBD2	CASSPPLAGGQETQYF